Presented here are 5 T cell receptor beta chains from one specimen sequenced in a study of Ad26.COV2.S vaccination and SARS-CoV-2 variants. The table came from immunoSEQ multiplex PCR; TCRdb's copy has only in-frame clones and leaves some out. The sample has about 680,000 clones; more than 70% are singletons. The treatment was: around 19 received Ad26.COV2.S at low or high dose, single or two shots; 5 received placebo; per-sample allocation not given. Sampling occurred on day 63 after the first vaccine or placebo injection. The sample here was peripheral blood, taken in a trial of Ad26.COV2.S vaccine versus placebo. These receptors were collected from a person aged 18-60 years who received the Ad26.COV2.S COVID-19 vaccine or a placebo.

This chain connects TRBV27 to TRBJ1-2; 7 bases fit TRBD1. The germline CDR1 and CDR2 sequences are MNHEY and SMNVEV (reference sequence). The CDR3 contains 13 residues. With 5 bases clipped from V and 6 bases from J, the junction kept 6 bases outside the gene matches. The CDR3 coding sequence is TGTGCCAGCAGTGTGTCACAGGGGAATGGCTACACCTTC. It is translated as CASSVSQGNGYTF.

J is TRBJ1-5 and V is TRBV3-1 (or the pseudogene TRBV3-2), with D perhaps TRBD1 (6 bases). With 4 bases removed from V and 8 bases from J, the gap between germline ends came to 15 bases. The CDR3 has 14 residues. Germline CDR1 is LGHDT and CDR2 is YNNKEL (reference sequence). This CDR3 is CASSRRGGLEPQHF. For the CDR3, the DNA is TGTGCCAGCAGCCGCCGCGGGGGGCTAGAGCCCCAGCATTTT.

The rearrangement uses TRBV5-1 and TRBJ2-7; the D call may be TRBD1 or TRBD2 (5 bases each). The germline CDR1 and CDR2 sequences are SGHRS and YFSETQ. This CDR3 spans 14 amino acids. The V end lost 2 bases, the J end lost 4 bases, and 13 bases lay between the germline ends. CDR3 amino acids: CASSFAGTQYEQYF. Written as DNA, the CDR3 is TGCGCCAGCAGCTTTGCCGGGACCCAATACGAGCAGTACTTC.

Only one count was recorded for this clone. The chain couples TRBV7-9 to TRBJ2-7; 11 nucleotides align to TRBD1. V gave up 1 base and J gave up 2 bases; unmatched junction bases: 4. This CDR3 is 16 amino acids long. Germline V gene data show CDR1 as SEHNR and CDR2 as FQNEAQ (reference sequence). Here the CDR3 reads CASSLGEGQGAYEQYF. CDR3 in DNA: TGTGCCAGCAGCTTAGGTGAGGGACAGGGGGCCTACGAGCAGTACTTC.

Ten or more counts support this clone. V and J are TRBV4-2 and TRBJ2-3, with 12 nucleotides matching TRBD2. From germline, CDR1 is LGHNA and CDR2 YNFKEQ. There are 16 residues in the CDR3. The V segment lost 0 bases and the J segment 6 bases; nucleotides outside the gene matches: 4. Written as DNA, the CDR3 is TGTGCCAGCAGCCAAGACGCTAGCGGGGGGGCGGATACGCAGTATTTT. It encodes CASSQDASGGADTQYF.